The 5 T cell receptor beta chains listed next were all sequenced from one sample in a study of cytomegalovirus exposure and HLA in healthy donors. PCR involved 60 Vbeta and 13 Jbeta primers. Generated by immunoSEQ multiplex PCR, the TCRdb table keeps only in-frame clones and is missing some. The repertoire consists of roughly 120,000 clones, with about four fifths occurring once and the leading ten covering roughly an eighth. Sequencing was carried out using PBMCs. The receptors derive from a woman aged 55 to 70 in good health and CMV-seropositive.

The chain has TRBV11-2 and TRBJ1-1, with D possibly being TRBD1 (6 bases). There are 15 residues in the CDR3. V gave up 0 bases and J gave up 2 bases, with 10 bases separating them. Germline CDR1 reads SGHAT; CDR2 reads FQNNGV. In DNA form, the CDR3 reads TGTGCCAGCAGCTTAGATCTGGGGACAAACACTGAAGCTTTCTTT. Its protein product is CASSLDLGTNTEAFF.

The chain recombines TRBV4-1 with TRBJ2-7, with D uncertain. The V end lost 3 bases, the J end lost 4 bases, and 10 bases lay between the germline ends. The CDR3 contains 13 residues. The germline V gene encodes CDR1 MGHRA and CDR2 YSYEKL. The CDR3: CASSHHPGYEQYF. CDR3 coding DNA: TGCGCCAGCAGCCACCACCCCGGGTACGAGCAGTACTTC.

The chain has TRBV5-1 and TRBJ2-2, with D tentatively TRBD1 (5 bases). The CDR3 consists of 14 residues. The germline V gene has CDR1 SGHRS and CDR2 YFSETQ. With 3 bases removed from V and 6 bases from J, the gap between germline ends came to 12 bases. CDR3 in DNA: TGCGCCAGCAGCTCTACGACAGAGGCCGGGGAGCTGTTTTTT. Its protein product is CASSSTTEAGELFF.

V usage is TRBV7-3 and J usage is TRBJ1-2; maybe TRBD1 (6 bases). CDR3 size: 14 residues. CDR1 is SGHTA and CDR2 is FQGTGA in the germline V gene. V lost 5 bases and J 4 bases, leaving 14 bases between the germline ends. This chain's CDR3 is CASSLNQDSYGYTF. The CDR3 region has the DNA TGTGCCAGCAGCCTGAACCAGGACAGCTATGGCTACACCTTC.

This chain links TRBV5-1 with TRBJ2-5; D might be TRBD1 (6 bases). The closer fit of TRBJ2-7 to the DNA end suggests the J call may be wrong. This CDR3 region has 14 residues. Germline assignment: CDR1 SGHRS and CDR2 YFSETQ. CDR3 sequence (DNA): TGCGCCAGCAGCTCCGGACAGTTCCCCTACGAGCAGTACTTC. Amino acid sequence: CASSSGQFPYEQYF.